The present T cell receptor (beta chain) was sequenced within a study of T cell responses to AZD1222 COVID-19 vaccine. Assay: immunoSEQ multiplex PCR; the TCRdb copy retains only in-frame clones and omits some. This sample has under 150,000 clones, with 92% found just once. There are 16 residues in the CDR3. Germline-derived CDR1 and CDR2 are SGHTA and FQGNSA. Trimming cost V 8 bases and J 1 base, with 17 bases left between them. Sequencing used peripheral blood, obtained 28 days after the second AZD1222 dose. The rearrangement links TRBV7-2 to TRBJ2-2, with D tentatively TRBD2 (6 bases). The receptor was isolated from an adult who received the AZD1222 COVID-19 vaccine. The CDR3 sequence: CASRPTGEVNTGELFF. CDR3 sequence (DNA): TGTGCCAGCCGGCCGACGGGAGAGGTGAACACCGGGGAGCTGTTTTTT.